These 24 T cell receptor beta chains share one sample of origin, sequenced in a study of CD8+ T cells in alopecia areata. Extracted from the samples, RNA was reverse transcribed into cDNA to serve as the sequencing template. Here immunoSEQ multiplex PCR was the method, and the copy in TCRdb shows in-frame clones only, minus some. Counted here are 100,000 to 120,000 clones, 58% occurring once; the ten biggest clones make up roughly 25%. Material: NKG2D-low CD8+ T cells sorted from blood. These receptors came from a human donor with alopecia areata.

The rearrangement uses TRBV7-9 and TRBJ1-3; 8 bases map to TRBD1. Germline CDR1 SEHNR, CDR2 FQNEAQ (reference sequence). The CDR3 spans 17 residues. J was trimmed by 0 bases and V by 0 bases; bases with no gene match: 4. The CDR3 is CASSLARTGNSGNTIYF. Here the CDR3 DNA reads TGTGCCAGCAGCTTAGCAAGGACAGGGAACTCTGGAAACACCATATATTTT.

This clone has just a few counts. The V and J genes are TRBV9 and TRBJ2-7; D could derive from TRBD1 or TRBD2 (5 bases each). The V gene lost 0 bases and the J gene lost 4 bases, with 11 bases spanning the gap. This CDR3 is 14 amino acids long. Germline assignment: CDR1 SGDLS and CDR2 YYNGEE. CDR3: CASSVGGDIYEQYF. CDR3 bases: TGTGCCAGCAGCGTAGGAGGGGATATTTACGAGCAGTACTTC.

This rearrangement joins TRBV28 to TRBJ2-7, with 10 nucleotides matching TRBD1. V trimming: 7 bases; J trimming: 3 bases; junction bases outside the gene matches: 6. Germline V gene sequence: CDR1 MDHEN, CDR2 SYDVKM. The length of the CDR3 is 14 residues. The chain's CDR3 is CASTSRDRGYEQYF. CDR3 in DNA: TGTGCCAGCACCTCTCGGGACAGGGGCTACGAGCAGTACTTC.

The V gene is TRBV5-1, the J gene TRBJ2-2; D is unresolved. The CDR3 has 17 amino acids. The germline V gene has CDR1 SGHRS and CDR2 YFSETQ. Trimming took 6 bases from V and 6 from J, leaving 24 bases between them. DNA of the CDR3: TGCGCCAGCATCCAGCCCCCCCTGCGGCAAACGGCCGGGGAGCTGTTTTTT. It specifies CASIQPPLRQTAGELFF.

CDR3 amino acids: CASSLAGAGWQFF. CDR3 bases: TGCGCCAGCAGCTTGGCCGGGGCTGGGTGGCAGTTCTTC. This chain joins TRBV5-1 and TRBJ2-1, with D perhaps matching TRBD1 or TRBD2 (5 bases each). Per the germline V gene, CDR1 is SGHRS and CDR2 is YFSETQ. The CDR3 is made up of 13 amino acids. The ends were cut back, 0 bases at V and 12 bases at J, with 13 bases in the middle.

The chain couples TRBV29-1 to TRBJ1-1, with D hard to call. This CDR3 has 11 residues. V lost 3 bases and J 3 bases, leaving 5 bases between the germline ends. Germline CDR1 and CDR2: SQVTM and ANQGSEA. The CDR3 DNA reads TGCAGCGTTGACAAATACACTGAAGCTTTCTTT. This translates into CSVDKYTEAFF.

The chain links TRBV5-1 to TRBJ2-1, with 8 bases matching TRBD2. Germline loops: CDR1 SGHRS, CDR2 YFSETQ. Trimming took 0 bases from V and 6 from J; bases not matched to a gene: 14. CDR3 size: 18 residues. The CDR3 sequence: CASSLAVQGGRLGNEQFF. The CDR3 DNA is TGCGCCAGCAGCTTGGCAGTTCAAGGCGGGAGGCTGGGCAATGAGCAGTTCTTC. The full variable domain, rest sourced from reference TRBV5-1 and TRBJ2-1, is KAGVTQTPRYLIKTRGQQVTLSCSPISGHRSVSWYQQTPGQGLQFLFEYFSETQRNKGNFPGRFSGRQFSNSRSEMNVSTLELGDSALYLCASSLAVQGGRLGNEQFFGPGTRLTVL.

The genes are TRBV27 and TRBJ2-7; tentatively, D is TRBD1 (5 bases). From germline, CDR1 is MNHEY and CDR2 SMNVEV (reference sequence). The CDR3 totals 13 residues. Deletions cut 5 bases from V and 5 bases from J, with 13 bases between. This CDR3 reads CASSPRVVHEQYF. CDR3 DNA: TGTGCCAGCAGTCCCAGGGTTGTCCACGAGCAGTACTTC.

The V call is TRBV4-2, the J call TRBJ2-7, with a tentative D call TRBD1 (5 bases). Trimming took 5 bases from V and 3 from J, leaving 8 bases between them. The CDR3 covers 12 residues. The germline V gene encodes CDR1 LGHNA and CDR2 YNFKEQ. The CDR3 nucleotides are TGTGCCAGCAGCTACGACAGCTACGAGCAGTACTTC. It yields the protein CASSYDSYEQYF.

This clone was found a few times. V usage is TRBV7-9 and J usage is TRBJ2-5; 11 bases are a match to TRBD2. This CDR3 has 15 residues. Germline V gene data show CDR1 as SEHNR and CDR2 as FQNEAQ (reference sequence). J gave up 5 bases and V 4 bases, and 6 bases lay outside the gene matches. The CDR3 loop reads CASSSRTSGWETQYF. CDR3 bases: TGTGCCAGCAGCTCCAGGACTAGCGGGTGGGAGACCCAGTACTTC. Full variable domain (outside the CDR3, taken from reference TRBV7-9 and TRBJ2-5): DTGVSQNPRHKITKRGQNVTFRCDPISEHNRLYWYRQTLGQGPEFLTYFQNEAQLEKSRLLSDRFSAERPKGSFSTLEIQRTEQGDSAMYLCASSSRTSGWETQYFGPGTRLLVL.

This chain joins TRBV2 and TRBJ1-1; no clear D gene. The CDR3 consists of 11 residues. Germline V CDR1 and CDR2: SNHLY, FYNNEI. The V end lost 8 bases, the J end lost 4 bases, and 8 bases lay between the germline ends. CDR3 sequence: CASPSITEAFF. The CDR3 region has the DNA TGTGCCAGCCCATCTATCACTGAAGCTTTCTTT.

The chain couples TRBV5-1 to TRBJ2-1, with D tentatively TRBD1 (6 bases). V lost 8 bases and J lost 6, with 9 bases in between. Germline lookup yields CDR1 SGHRS and CDR2 YFSETQ. This CDR3 comprises 11 residues. The DNA of the CDR3 is TGCGCCAGTACACAGGGCAATGAGCAGTTCTTC. Protein product: CASTQGNEQFF.

This chain uses TRBV4-1 with TRBJ1-5; D is unclear. V was cut by 3 bases and J by 4 bases, with 13 bases left in between. The CDR3 has 15 amino acids. The germline V gene encodes CDR1 MGHRA and CDR2 YSYEKL. CDR3 nucleotide sequence: TGCGCCAGCAGCCATGTAGTGCAGAGTAATCAGCCCCAGCATTTT. It codes for CASSHVVQSNQPQHF.

This clone was observed a handful of times. This chain links TRBV11-2 with TRBJ2-5, with unresolved D. From germline, CDR1 is SGHAT and CDR2 FQNNGV. The V and J ends lost 5 bases and 2 bases respectively, with 18 bases between them. This CDR3 contains 16 residues. CDR3 coding DNA: TGTGCCAGCAGCGGACCTGGTTTGGGCGGACAAGAGACCCAGTACTTC. This translates into CASSGPGLGGQETQYF.

V is TRBV5-1 and J is TRBJ2-7, with 7 bases lining up with TRBD2. Germline CDR1 is SGHRS and CDR2 is YFSETQ. V was clipped by 4 bases and J by 3 bases; unmatched bases: 10. The CDR3 extends over 15 amino acids. In DNA, the CDR3 is TGCGCCAGCAGCCAAACGGGGCTAGCGGACTACGAGCAGTACTTC. Protein: CASSQTGLADYEQYF. The full variable domain, with the rest looked up from reference TRBV5-1 and TRBJ2-7, is KAGVTQTPRYLIKTRGQQVTLSCSPISGHRSVSWYQQTPGQGLQFLFEYFSETQRNKGNFPGRFSGRQFSNSRSEMNVSTLELGDSALYLCASSQTGLADYEQYFGPGTRLTVT.

This clone was seen a few times. The chain carries TRBV7-9 and TRBJ2-7; 9 nucleotides line up with TRBD2. V trimming: 5 bases; J trimming: 1 base; junction bases outside the gene matches: 3. This CDR3 has 14 amino acids. CDR1 is SEHNR, CDR2 FQNEAQ, per germline (reference sequence). Here the CDR3 DNA reads TGTGCCAGCAGCCCTAGCGGGAATTCCTACGAGCAGTACTTC. This gives the protein CASSPSGNSYEQYF.

This clone was recorded a few times. V is TRBV5-1 and J is TRBJ1-5, with 8 bases lining up with TRBD1. CDR3 length equals 15 residues. The germline gives CDR1 SGHRS, CDR2 YFSETQ. V lost 1 base, J lost 2 bases, and 2 bases stayed unmatched. CDR3 nucleotide sequence: TGCGCCAGCAGCTTGACAGGGGGGCGCAATCAGCCCCAGCATTTT. Translation gives CASSLTGGRNQPQHF. Looking up the rest from reference TRBV5-1 and TRBJ1-5 gives the full variable domain: KAGVTQTPRYLIKTRGQQVTLSCSPISGHRSVSWYQQTPGQGLQFLFEYFSETQRNKGNFPGRFSGRQFSNSRSEMNVSTLELGDSALYLCASSLTGGRNQPQHFGDGTRLSIL.

There are a few counts of this clone. CDR3 sequence (DNA): TGTGCCAGCAGTTCCCTAAAGCCGATAGAAAAACTGTTTTTT. It is translated as CASSSLKPIEKLFF. V usage is TRBV28 and J usage is TRBJ1-4; D is unresolved. Between the trimmed V and J ends, which lost 4 bases and 8 bases, there was a span of 14 bases. Germline CDR1 and CDR2: MDHEN and SYDVKM. The CDR3 has 14 amino acids.

The rearrangement links TRBV6-5 to TRBJ2-7; no clear D gene. CDR1 and CDR2 from the germline V gene are MNHEY and SVGAGI. The CDR3 extends over 12 amino acids. Trimming stripped 6 bases from V and 6 bases from J, with 12 bases between. CDR3 loop: CASRPLEAEQYF. DNA of the CDR3: TGTGCCAGCAGGCCCCTTGAAGCCGAGCAGTACTTC.

This chain joins TRBV27 and TRBJ2-3; either TRBD1 or TRBD2 may supply D (6 bases each). Between the trimmed V and J ends, which lost 4 bases and 0 bases, there was a span of 14 bases. This CDR3 comprises 16 residues. Germline CDR1 and CDR2: MNHEY and SMNVEV (reference sequence). The CDR3 spells CASSWSGADSTDTQYF. In DNA form, the CDR3 reads TGTGCCAGCAGTTGGTCGGGGGCCGATAGCACAGATACGCAGTATTTT.

The chain couples TRBV2 to TRBJ1-2; 7 bases fit TRBD1. The length of the CDR3 is 14 residues. The germline gives CDR1 SNHLY, CDR2 FYNNEI. V trimming: 3 bases; J trimming: 3 bases; junction bases outside the gene matches: 4. The CDR3 DNA sequence: TGTGCCAGCAGTGATCGAGGGGGCTACTATGGCTACACCTTC. It specifies CASSDRGGYYGYTF.

The CDR3 bases are TGTGCCAGCAGTTTCGGGACAGGGGGCTACGAGCAGTACTTC. Its translation is CASSFGTGGYEQYF. The rearrangement links TRBV6-5 to TRBJ2-7, with 11 positions matching TRBD1. The CDR3 totals 14 residues. Germline V gene lookup returns CDR1 MNHEY and CDR2 SVGAGI. J lost 3 bases, V lost 4 bases, and 2 bases had no gene match.

CDR3 residues: CSVSGGAPYEQYF. CDR3 DNA: TGCAGCGTCTCCGGGGGGGCCCCCTACGAGCAGTACTTC. The rearrangement links TRBV29-1 to TRBJ2-7; 8 nucleotides agree with TRBD2. Germline lookup yields CDR1 SQVTM and CDR2 ANQGSEA. Losses at the gene ends were 6 bases for V and 2 bases for J; bases not matched to a gene: 6. CDR3 length equals 13 residues.

This chain connects TRBV7-8 to TRBJ1-1; no clear D. The germline CDR1 and CDR2 sequences are SGHVS and FQNEAQ. Trimming took off 6 bases at V and 4 bases at J, with 12 bases between the two ends. The CDR3 totals 13 residues. Here the CDR3 reads CASRSFPGTEAFF. The CDR3 bases are TGTGCCAGCAGATCCTTTCCGGGCACTGAAGCTTTCTTT. Supplemented by reference TRBV7-8 and TRBJ1-1, the full variable domain reads GAGVSQSPRYKVAKRGQDVALRCDPISGHVSLFWYQQALGQGPEFLTYFQNEAQLDKSGLPSDRFFAERPEGSVSTLKIQRTQQEDSAVYLCASRSFPGTEAFFGQGTRLTVV.